This section outlines one TCR beta chain sequence together with its context. This sequence may be a read error, since a much larger clone differs from it by one base. Germline lookup yields CDR1 SGHTA and CDR2 FQGNSA. This CDR3 spans 13 amino acids. This sample was taken from a study of CD8+CD57+ T cells in acquired aplastic anemia. The study profiled TCR beta VDJ and CDR3 using genomic DNA as template. TCRdb passed the reads through MiXCR, listing each CDR3 protein once. The sample lists about half a million distinct CDR3 sequences, approximately 32% seen once, with 0.75% to 0.95% in the top ten. Flow cytometry had shown expanded CD8+CD57+ cells in the patients chosen for sequencing. When blood sampling took place, the patients had received no therapy.

The source of this sequence is a human donor with aplastic anemia. This chain links TRBV7-2 with TRBJ2-5, with unresolved D. Sequencing was carried out using sorted CD4+, CD8+, or CD8+CD57+ T cells (not recorded which) from PBMCs. CDR3 nucleotide sequence: TGCGCCAGCAGCCCTCACCAACCCGAGACCCGGTACTTC. As protein: CASSPHQPETRYF.